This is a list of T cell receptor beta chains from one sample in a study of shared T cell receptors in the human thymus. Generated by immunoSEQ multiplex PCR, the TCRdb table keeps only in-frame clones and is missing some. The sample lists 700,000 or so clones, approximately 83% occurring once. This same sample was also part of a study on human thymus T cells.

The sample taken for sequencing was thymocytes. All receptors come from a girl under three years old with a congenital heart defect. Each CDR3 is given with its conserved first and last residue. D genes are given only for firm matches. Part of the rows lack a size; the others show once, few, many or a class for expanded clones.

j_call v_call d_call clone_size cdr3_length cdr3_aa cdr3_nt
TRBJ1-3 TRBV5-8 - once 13 CASVGGSGNTIYF TGTGCCAGCGTAGGAGGCTCTGGAAACACCATATATTTT
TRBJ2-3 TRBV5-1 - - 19 CASSSDEPLGLGEPDTQYF TGCGCCAGCAGTTCTGACGAACCGTTAGGACTTGGAGAACCAGATACGCAGTATTTT
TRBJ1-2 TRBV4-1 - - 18 CASSQDQSAGRTGYGYTF TGCGCCAGCAGCCAAGATCAGAGTGCGGGACGGACCGGCTATGGCTACACCTTC
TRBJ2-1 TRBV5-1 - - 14 CASSPPHFFNEQFF TGCGCCAGCAGCCCCCCGCACTTTTTCAATGAGCAGTTCTTC
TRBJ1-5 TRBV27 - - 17 CASSPRFGQGGDQPQHF TGTGCCAGCAGTCCCCGGTTTGGCCAGGGAGGGGATCAGCCCCAGCATTTT
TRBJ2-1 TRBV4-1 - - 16 CASSHYRQAVYNEQFF TGCGCCAGCAGCCATTATCGACAGGCGGTCTACAATGAGCAGTTCTTC
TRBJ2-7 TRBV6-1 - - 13 CASRSGRDYEQYF TGTGCCAGTCGCAGCGGGCGGGACTACGAGCAGTACTTC
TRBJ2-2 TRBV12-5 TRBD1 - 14 CASAKGQGTGELFF TGTGCTAGTGCTAAAGGACAGGGTACCGGGGAGCTGTTTTTT
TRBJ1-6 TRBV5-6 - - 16 CASSLDVTGNNSPLHF TGTGCCAGCAGCTTGGATGTGACAGGCAATAATTCACCCCTCCACTTT
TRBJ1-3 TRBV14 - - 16 CASSQDGRVTGNTIYF TGTGCCAGCAGCCAAGATGGGAGGGTAACTGGAAACACCATATATTTT
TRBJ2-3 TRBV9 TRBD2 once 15 CASTNWGGEADTQYF TGTGCCAGCACCAATTGGGGGGGGGAGGCAGATACGCAGTATTTT
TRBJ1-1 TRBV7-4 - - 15 CASSRTRTRNTEAFF TGTGCCAGCAGCCGGACAAGGACACGGAACACTGAAGCTTTCTTT
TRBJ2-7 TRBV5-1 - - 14 CASSLESGAYEQYF TGCGCCAGCAGCTTGGAGTCAGGGGCCTACGAGCAGTACTTC
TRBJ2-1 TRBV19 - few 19 CASSRPPTRGYLGGNEQFF TGTGCCAGTAGTCGACCCCCTACCAGAGGGTATCTCGGAGGCAATGAGCAGTTCTTC
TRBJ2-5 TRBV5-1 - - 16 CASSWTRWQGGETQYF TGCGCCAGCAGCTGGACCCGGTGGCAGGGCGGAGAGACCCAGTACTTC
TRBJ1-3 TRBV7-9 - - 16 CASRNNRVASGNTIYF TGTGCCAGCAGAAACAACAGGGTTGCGTCTGGAAACACCATATATTTT
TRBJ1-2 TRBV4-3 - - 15 CASSQAEQGSYGYTF TGCGCCAGCAGCCAAGCGGAACAGGGCAGCTATGGCTACACCTTC
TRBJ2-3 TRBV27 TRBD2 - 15 CASTLGGGFTDTQYF TGTGCCAGCACCCTTGGCGGGGGGTTCACAGATACGCAGTATTTT
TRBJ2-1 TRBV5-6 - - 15 CASSPPGRDYNEQFF TGTGCCAGCAGCCCTCCGGGGAGAGACTACAATGAGCAGTTCTTC
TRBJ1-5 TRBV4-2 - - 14 CASSHRQGHQPQHF TGTGCCAGCAGCCACAGGCAGGGGCATCAGCCCCAGCATTTT
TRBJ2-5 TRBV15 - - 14 CATSRDRAGETQYF TGTGCCACCAGCAGAGATCGGGCGGGAGAGACCCAGTACTTC
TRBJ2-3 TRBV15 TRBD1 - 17 CATSREWYRGYTDTQYF TGTGCCACCAGCAGAGAGTGGTACAGGGGATACACAGATACGCAGTATTTT
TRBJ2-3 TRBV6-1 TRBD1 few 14 CASLLDREGDTQYF TGTGCCAGCCTACTCGACAGGGAAGGAGATACGCAGTATTTT
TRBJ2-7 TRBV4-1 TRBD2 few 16 CASSPREAGPSYEQYF TGCGCCAGCAGCCCGCGCGAAGCGGGGCCATCCTACGAGCAGTACTTC
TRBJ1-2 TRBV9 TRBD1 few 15 CASSSRTGGFYGYTF TGTGCCAGCAGCTCCCGGACAGGGGGATTCTATGGCTACACCTTC
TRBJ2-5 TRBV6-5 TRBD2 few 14 CASSYRRGGETQYF TGTGCCAGCAGTTACAGGCGGGGGGGGGAGACCCAGTACTTC
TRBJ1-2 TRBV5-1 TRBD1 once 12 CASSPGQGCYTF TGCGCCAGCAGCCCGGGACAGGGGTGCTACACCTTC
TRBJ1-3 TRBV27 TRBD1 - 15 CASSISGDRENTIYF TGTGCCAGCAGCATATCGGGGGACAGGGAGAACACCATATATTTT
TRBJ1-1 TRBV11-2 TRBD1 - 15 CASRSAGTVNTEAFF TGTGCCAGCAGATCGGCCGGGACAGTGAACACTGAAGCTTTCTTT
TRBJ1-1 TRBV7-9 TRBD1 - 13 CASSPGQLSEAFF TGTGCCAGCAGCCCGGGACAGCTCAGTGAAGCTTTCTTT
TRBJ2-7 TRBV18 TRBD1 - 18 CASSPEYVTGVRPYEQYF TGTGCCAGCTCACCCGAGTACGTTACAGGGGTGAGACCCTACGAGCAGTACTTC
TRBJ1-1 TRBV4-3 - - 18 CASSQEGLKTGLNTEAFF TGCGCCAGCAGCCAAGAGGGCCTAAAGACAGGCTTGAACACTGAAGCTTTCTTT